This TCR beta chain stems from a study of T cells in Graves' hyperthyroidism and ophthalmopathy. The study's findings and limits: Blood held most thyroid clonotypes expanded above 0.001 frequency. The model predicted ophthalmopathy a median roughly 6.3 months before onset. A model using 13 V-J features told ophthalmopathy apart from stable hyperthyroidism.

It was RNA transcripts that yielded the amplified TCR beta CDR3 regions. TCR CDR3 underwent first-round RT-PCR with the HTBI primer set. TCRdb reprocessed the multiplex PCR reads via MiXCR and lists one record per CDR3 protein. The sample includes 300,000 to 350,000 distinct CDR3 sequences, roughly a fifth of them seen just once. This CDR3 is built from 15 residues. V lost 2 bases to trimming and J lost 2 bases, with 12 bases between them. Germline V gene data show CDR1 as KGHDR and CDR2 as SFDVKD. The table lists this clonotype with a few counts. Its specificity is unknown. The specimen sequenced was blood. This chain uses TRBV24-1 with TRBJ2-7; D assignment may be TRBD1 or TRBD2 (5 bases each). The receptor was derived from a woman in her fifties or sixties with Graves' hyperthyroidism. CDR3 residues: CATSDSRDDPYEQYF. CDR3 sequence (DNA): TGTGCCACCAGTGATTCCCGGGACGACCCCTACGAGCAGTACTTC.